These T cell receptor beta chains were read from a single sample in a study of blood T cell repertoires in COVID-19. Repertoires were generated with immunoSEQ multiplex PCR, while TCRdb's copy carries only in-frame clones and drops some. The table has tens of thousands of clones, over 70% seen once. The sequenced sample consisted of peripheral blood. The receptors derive from a human donor in a cohort sampled during active COVID-19. The CDR3 runs from the conserved cysteine through the conserved F or W. The D gene is left open where the match is weak. Only part of the rows carry a size: once, few, many, or a class if the clone is expanded.

V	J	size	D	CDR3	DNA
TRBV19	TRBJ1-5	NA	NA	CASSMAKTGGQPQHF	TGTGCCAGTAGTATGGCGAAGACAGGCGGGCAGCCCCAGCATTTT
TRBV19	TRBJ1-2	NA	TRBD1	CASSSQGSAGYTF	TGTGCCAGTAGTTCACAGGGGTCCGCTGGCTACACCTTC
TRBV27	TRBJ2-7	NA	TRBD2	CASSLSWGGWTSGVYEQYF	TGTGCCAGCAGTTTAAGCTGGGGTGGATGGACTAGCGGGGTATACGAGCAGTACTTC
TRBV5-5	TRBJ1-6	many	NA	CASSRYPGGNSPLHF	TGTGCCAGCTCACGGTACCCGGGAGGAAATTCACCCCTCCACTTT
TRBV20-1	TRBJ2-3	NA	NA	CSGLAADTQYF	TGCAGTGGGCTAGCCGCAGATACGCAGTATTTT
TRBV10-3	TRBJ1-4	NA	NA	CAISEDEREFGNEKLFF	TGTGCCATCAGTGAGGACGAGAGGGAATTCGGCAATGAAAAACTGTTTTTT
TRBV19	TRBJ1-1	NA	TRBD1	CASSKTGMDTEAFF	TGTGCCAGTAGTAAGACAGGGATGGACACTGAAGCTTTCTTT
TRBV27	TRBJ1-2	once	TRBD1	CASSLTTGFGYTF	TGTGCCAGCAGTTTGACGACAGGGTTTGGCTACACCTTC
TRBV13	TRBJ1-4	NA	TRBD1	CASSLERRQGHEKLFF	TGTGCCAGCAGCTTAGAGAGAAGACAGGGGCATGAAAAACTGTTTTTT
TRBV6-1	TRBJ1-5	NA	NA	CASSEPGLAQPQHF	TGTGCCAGCAGTGAACCAGGGTTGGCTCAGCCCCAGCATTTT
TRBV18	TRBJ1-5	few	NA	CASSPDSAGSNQPQHF	TGTGCCAGCTCACCAGATAGTGCGGGAAGCAATCAGCCCCAGCATTTT
TRBV27	TRBJ1-1	many	NA	CASSSTGFMNTEAFF	TGTGCCAGCAGTTCCACAGGGTTCATGAACACTGAAGCTTTCTTT
TRBV5-1	TRBJ2-3	few	TRBD1	CASSLGTGDGTDTQYF	TGCGCCAGCAGCTTGGGGACAGGGGACGGCACAGATACGCAGTATTTT
TRBV3-1/TRBV3-2	TRBJ1-3	few	TRBD1	CASSQGQAAGNTIYF	TGTGCCAGCAGCCAGGGACAGGCGGCGGGAAACACCATATATTTT
TRBV27	TRBJ2-7	few	NA	CASRRATHEQYF	TGTGCCAGCAGGAGGGCAACCCACGAGCAGTACTTC
TRBV6-6	TRBJ2-1	NA	TRBD2	CASSPGLTTSGGGNEQFF	TGTGCCAGCAGTCCAGGATTAACCACTAGCGGGGGGGGGAATGAGCAGTTCTTC
TRBV5-1	TRBJ2-1	few	TRBD1	CASSLEGQGAIDEQFF	TGCGCCAGCAGCCTTGAAGGACAGGGGGCGATAGATGAGCAGTTCTTC
TRBV27	TRBJ1-4	NA	TRBD1	CASSPRGLNEKLFF	TGTGCCAGCAGCCCCAGGGGGCTTAATGAAAAACTGTTTTTT
TRBV11-2	TRBJ1-1	few	NA	CASSVSTEAFF	TGTGCCAGCAGCGTTTCGACTGAAGCTTTCTTT
TRBV9	TRBJ2-7	NA	NA	CASSVRVLYEQYF	TGTGCCAGCAGCGTACGGGTTCTCTACGAGCAGTACTTC
TRBV9	TRBJ1-5	NA	NA	CASSATGSLNQPQHF	TGTGCCAGCAGCGCCACAGGGTCCTTGAATCAGCCCCAGCATTTT
TRBV5-8	TRBJ1-1	few	TRBD1	CASSLDRQGAFF	TGTGCCAGCAGCTTGGATCGACAGGGGGCTTTCTTT
TRBV3-1/TRBV3-2	TRBJ2-7	few	NA	CASSPRGGNGEQYF	TGTGCCAGCAGCCCTCGTGGAGGGAACGGCGAGCAGTACTTC
TRBV10-3	TRBJ2-2	NA	TRBD1	CATSFTGGGDVANTGELFF	TGTGCCACAAGTTTTACAGGGGGAGGAGACGTTGCGAACACCGGGGAGCTGTTTTTT
TRBV19	TRBJ2-3	NA	TRBD2	CASSIGASGGFDTQYF	TGTGCCAGTAGTATAGGGGCCAGCGGGGGTTTCGATACGCAGTATTTT
TRBV19	TRBJ1-5	NA	NA	CASSIRYGNQPQHF	TGTGCCAGTAGTATACGGTACGGCAATCAGCCCCAGCATTTT
TRBV5-6	TRBJ2-3	NA	TRBD2	CASSLNGGASTDTQYF	TGTGCCAGCAGCTTAAACGGGGGGGCAAGCACAGATACGCAGTATTTT
TRBV27	TRBJ2-5	once	TRBD2	CASSLAGAPWGYQETQYF	TGTGCCAGCAGCTTAGCGGGGGCCCCCTGGGGGTACCAAGAGACCCAGTACTTC
TRBV10-3	TRBJ2-3	NA	TRBD2	CAIRKREHTDTQYF	TGTGCCATCAGAAAGCGGGAGCACACAGATACGCAGTATTTT
TRBV19	TRBJ1-4	NA	NA	CASSPKFGAFDATNEKLFF	TGTGCCAGTAGTCCGAAATTTGGGGCTTTTGACGCAACTAATGAAAAACTGTTTTTT
TRBV28	TRBJ2-5	NA	NA	CASNTRGGREETQYF	TGTGCCAGCAACACTAGGGGGGGACGGGAAGAGACCCAGTACTTC
TRBV6-5	TRBJ2-5	NA	NA	CASKKSPGQETQYF	TGTGCCAGCAAGAAATCCCCAGGCCAAGAGACCCAGTACTTC
TRBV6-6	TRBJ2-7	NA	NA	CASTFYEEQYF	TGTGCCAGCACCTTCTACGAAGAGCAGTACTTC
TRBV10-3	TRBJ2-1	NA	TRBD2	CAISESASGHNEQFF	TGTGCCATCAGTGAGTCGGCTAGCGGGCACAATGAGCAGTTCTTC
TRBV25-1	TRBJ2-6	few	NA	CASSDSRAGANVLTF	TGTGCCAGCAGTGATTCGCGGGCCGGGGCCAACGTCCTGACTTTC
TRBV9	TRBJ2-7	NA	TRBD2	CASSVGGTSPYEQYF	TGTGCCAGCAGCGTAGGCGGGACTAGTCCCTACGAGCAGTACTTC
TRBV11-3	TRBJ2-1	NA	NA	CASSLDGGNEQFF	TGTGCCAGCAGCTTAGACGGGGGCAATGAGCAGTTCTTC
TRBV18	TRBJ2-3	NA	NA	CASSPPGSTDTQYF	TGTGCCAGCTCACCCCCCGGGTCCACAGATACGCAGTATTTT
TRBV12-3/TRBV12-4	TRBJ1-2	NA	NA	CASSAGRVGYTF	TGTGCCAGCAGTGCGGGGAGGGTGGGCTACACCTTC
TRBV5-4	TRBJ2-3	once	TRBD2	CASSRSGVGTDTQYF	TGTGCCAGCAGCCGTAGCGGGGTCGGCACAGATACGCAGTATTTT
TRBV2	TRBJ2-3	NA	TRBD2	CASSLAGVTDTQYF	TGTGCCAGCAGTCTAGCGGGGGTTACAGATACGCAGTATTTT
TRBV5-1	TRBJ1-3	NA	NA	CASSPDSGSGNTIYF	TGCGCCAGCAGCCCAGACAGTGGCTCTGGAAACACCATATATTTT
TRBV27	TRBJ1-3	NA	TRBD1	CASSLTGGTGNTIYF	TGTGCCAGCAGTTTAACAGGGGGCACCGGAAACACCATATATTTT
TRBV4-3	TRBJ2-7	NA	TRBD1	CASSQEADRDAYEQYF	TGCGCCAGCAGCCAAGAAGCGGACAGGGACGCCTACGAGCAGTACTTC
TRBV6-5	TRBJ1-2	NA	NA	CASSTSRGFPGGYTF	TGTGCCAGCAGTACATCCAGGGGCTTTCCTGGAGGCTACACCTTC
TRBV25-1	TRBJ2-3	few	NA	CASSDMESTDTQYF	TGTGCCAGCAGTGACATGGAGAGCACAGATACGCAGTATTTT
TRBV27	TRBJ2-7	NA	TRBD1	CASSSGQGAAYEQYF	TGTGCCAGCAGTTCTGGACAGGGGGCGGCCTACGAGCAGTACTTC
TRBV12-3/TRBV12-4	TRBJ2-7	NA	NA	CASSLGRSYEQYF	TGTGCCAGCAGTTTAGGCAGGTCCTACGAGCAGTACTTC
TRBV3-1/TRBV3-2	TRBJ2-7	NA	NA	CASSQVRNTGEQYF	TGTGCCAGCAGCCAAGTTAGGAATACGGGCGAGCAGTACTTC
TRBV7-2	TRBJ2-7	NA	NA	CASSFGPGGGYEQYF	TGTGCCAGCAGCTTTGGCCCCGGGGGTGGCTACGAGCAGTACTTC